The next 20 T cell receptor beta chains were all read from a single sample in a study of blood T cell repertoires in COVID-19 (dated by TCRdb to 2020 to 2021). Receptor amplification or capture employed the immunoSEQ multiplex PCR assay. Imported from immuneACCESS, the table was reduced by TCRdb to in-frame sequences with V and J called. These copies leave out some clones; in studies compared against another copy, an unresolved V gene accounts for under half, and the cause of the remainder is not known. The sample includes some 290,000 clones, with about 85% observed a single time. The biggest ten clones account for about 3.6% of the sample. Sequenced input: peripheral blood. Receptor source: a young man with active or convalescent COVID-19.

This clone was detected a few times. V usage is TRBV7-9 and J usage is TRBJ2-1, with 7 bases lining up with TRBD2. This CDR3 contains 15 residues. The germline CDR1 and CDR2 sequences are SEHNR and FQNEAQ (reference sequence). V dropped 3 bases and J dropped 10; count of bases not matched to a gene: 12. The CDR3 loop reads CASSFREVGLDEQFF. Written as DNA, the CDR3 is TGTGCCAGCAGCTTCCGGGAGGTTGGACTTGACGAGCAGTTCTTC.

The V gene is TRBV2, the J gene TRBJ1-3; tentatively, D is TRBD1 (6 bases). This CDR3 has 15 residues. Germline-derived CDR1 and CDR2 are SNHLY and FYNNEI. V was cut by 5 bases and J by 1 base, with 12 bases left in between. CDR3 residues: CASSLGGASGNTIYF. The CDR3 bases are TGTGCCAGCAGTCTCGGGGGGGCTTCTGGAAACACCATATATTTT. The whole variable domain, filled in from reference TRBV2 and TRBJ1-3, reads EPEVTQTPSHQVTQMGQEVILRCVPISNHLYFYWYRQILGQKVEFLVSFYNNEISEKSEIFDDQFSVERPDGSNFTLKIRSTKLEDSAMYFCASSLGGASGNTIYFGEGSWLTVV.

The chain links TRBV6-6 to TRBJ1-2; 9 bases align to TRBD1. V lost 6 bases to trimming and J lost 5 bases; unmatched junction nucleotides: 10. The CDR3 consists of 15 residues. Germline V CDR1 and CDR2: MNHNY, SVGAGI (reference sequence). The CDR3 protein is CASRYTGGADYGYTF. As DNA, the CDR3 is TGTGCCAGCAGATATACAGGGGGCGCGGATTATGGCTACACCTTC.

The CDR3 sequence is CASSLRTGVLLNYGYTF. CDR3 sequence (DNA): TGCGCCAGCAGCCTACGGACAGGGGTTCTTCTTAACTATGGCTACACCTTC. This sequence joins TRBV4-1 and TRBJ1-2; TRBD1 agrees at 9 bases. CDR3 length: 17 amino acids. V lost 4 bases and J lost 1; bases outside the gene matches: 10. CDR1 MGHRA and CDR2 YSYEKL come from the germline V gene.

This chain connects TRBV28 to TRBJ1-1; D gene unclear. Germline V gives CDR1 MDHEN, CDR2 SYDVKM. V dropped 6 bases and J dropped 7 bases, with 12 bases sitting between them. This CDR3 spans 12 amino acids. The CDR3: CASRNAGNEAFF. CDR3 coding DNA: TGTGCCAGCAGAAACGCCGGGAATGAAGCTTTCTTT.

The chain recombines TRBV5-5 with TRBJ1-1; the D is unclear. This CDR3 has 14 amino acids. Trimming left V 2 bases short and J 0 bases short, with 8 bases between. Germline CDR1 reads SGHKS; CDR2 reads YYEKEE (reference sequence). This CDR3 reads CASSLLAVNTEAFF. Here the CDR3 DNA reads TGTGCCAGCAGCTTATTGGCAGTGAACACTGAAGCTTTCTTT.

The genes are TRBV19 and TRBJ1-5; TRBD1 is a possible D gene (6 bases). The germline CDR1 and CDR2 sequences are LNHDA and SQIVND (reference sequence). With 3 bases removed from V and 5 bases from J, the gap between germline ends came to 8 bases. The CDR3 spans 13 residues. The CDR3 reads CASSIPGDQPQHF. In DNA, the CDR3 is TGTGCCAGTAGTATCCCAGGGGATCAGCCCCAGCATTTT.

This sequence joins TRBV11-3 and TRBJ2-1; tentative D call: TRBD1 (5 bases). CDR3 length: 16 amino acids. V gave up 0 bases and J gave up 6 bases, with 15 bases separating them. CDR1 is SGHNT, CDR2 YENEEA, per germline. The CDR3 DNA reads TGTGCCAGCAGCTTAGAGTTTGCAGGGCGTCGCAATGAGCAGTTCTTC. It is translated as CASSLEFAGRRNEQFF.

This clone was detected only once. The rearrangement links TRBV7-9 to TRBJ2-1; 8 nucleotides line up with TRBD1. This CDR3 contains 15 residues. Germline CDR1 is SEHNR and CDR2 is FQNEAQ (reference sequence). The ends lost 4 bases at V and 2 bases at J; junction bases unmatched: 4. CDR3 DNA: TGTGCCAGCAGCTCAGGACAGGGCCCCTACAATGAGCAGTTCTTC. Protein: CASSSGQGPYNEQFF.

The chain joins TRBV11-3 to TRBJ2-1, with TRBD1 as a possible D gene (5 bases). Germline V gives CDR1 SGHNT, CDR2 YENEEA. CDR3 size: 15 residues. Trimming took off 0 bases at V and 4 bases at J, with 10 bases between the two ends. DNA for the CDR3: TGTGCCAGCAGCTTAGAGGCCAGGGCATACAATGAGCAGTTCTTC. Amino acids: CASSLEARAYNEQFF. The full variable domain, with the rest looked up from reference TRBV11-3 and TRBJ2-1, is EAGVVQSPRYKIIEKKQPVAFWCNPISGHNTLYWYLQNLGQGPELLIRYENEEAVDDSQLPKDRFSAERLKGVDSTLKIQPAELGDSAVYLCASSLEARAYNEQFFGPGTRLTVL.

CDR3 in amino acids: CAWRAGGETQYF. CDR3 DNA: TGTGCCTGGAGGGCGGGTGGAGAGACCCAGTACTTC. The gene calls are TRBV30 and TRBJ2-5; D is perhaps TRBD2 (5 bases). This CDR3 is 12 amino acids long. V shed 3 bases and J shed 4 bases, with 9 bases lying between them. Germline CDR1 GTSNPN, CDR2 SVGIG (reference sequence).

The rearrangement uses TRBV12-3 or TRBV12-4 and TRBJ2-5; 8 bases are a match to TRBD2. J gave up 9 bases and V 5 bases, and 8 bases lay outside the gene matches. The CDR3 has 13 residues. The chain's CDR3 is CASSSGGHGAQYF. The CDR3, as DNA: TGTGCCAGCAGTAGCGGGGGCCACGGGGCCCAGTACTTC.

A note on this clone: The junction shows a germline mismatch at one end, possibly a read error. This rearrangement joins TRBV30 to TRBJ1-5, with D possibly matching TRBD1 (5 bases). CDR3 size: 12 residues. Per germline, CDR1 GTSNPN and CDR2 SVGIG (reference sequence). This CDR3 is CAWSVRGGAAYF. In DNA, the CDR3 is TGTGCCTGGAGTGTACGGGGAGGGGCCGCTTATTTT.

This clone has more than one count but fewer than ten. The rearrangement uses TRBV25-1 and TRBJ2-7; 7 positions match TRBD1. The CDR3 consists of 12 residues. The germline V gene has CDR1 MGHDK and CDR2 SYGVNS. After removal of 6 bases from V and 7 bases from J, the junction contained 6 bases not matched to a gene. CDR3 bases: TGTGCCAGCAGCGGACAGGCCCGGGAGCAGTACTTC. Translated: CASSGQAREQYF.

V and J are TRBV11-3 and TRBJ1-4; D is ambiguous. Deletions cut 5 bases from V and 4 bases from J, with 14 bases between. Per germline, CDR1 SGHNT and CDR2 YENEEA. The CDR3 is 15 residues long. CDR3 residues: CASSLKGGYNEKLFF. The CDR3 region has the DNA TGTGCCAGCAGCCTTAAGGGAGGGTATAATGAAAAACTGTTTTTT.

The sample holds one count of this clone. The V gene is TRBV12-3 or TRBV12-4, the J gene TRBJ1-6; 7 nucleotides match TRBD1. The CDR3 has 13 residues. V lost 4 bases and J lost 10; bases outside the gene matches: 4. DNA of the CDR3: TGTGCCAGCAGTTGGACAGGACGATCACCCCTCCACTTT. It encodes CASSWTGRSPLHF.

Only a few counts were recorded for this clone. The rearrangement uses TRBV19 and TRBJ1-3; D may be TRBD1 (5 bases). Germline CDR1 reads LNHDA; CDR2 reads SQIVND (reference sequence). Between the trimmed V and J ends, which lost 3 bases and 4 bases, there was a span of 13 bases. The CDR3 runs to 15 residues. Here the CDR3 DNA reads TGTGCCAGTAGTATGGGGGGTGTATTCGGAAACACCATATATTTT. It codes for CASSMGGVFGNTIYF. The full variable domain, with the rest looked up from reference TRBV19 and TRBJ1-3, is DGGITQSPKYLFRKEGQNVTLSCEQNLNHDAMYWYRQDPGQGLRLIYYSQIVNDFQKGDIAEGYSVSREKKESFPLTVTSAQKNPTAFYLCASSMGGVFGNTIYFGEGSWLTVV.

The J gene is TRBJ2-7, the V gene TRBV21-1; the DNA was not compared with TRBD1, the D call given in the table. TRBV21-1 is termed a pseudogene. The length of the CDR3 is 15 residues. CDR3 residues: CASSSDSPIRYEQYF. As DNA, the CDR3 is TGTGCCAGCTCCTCGGACAGTCCGATCAGATACGAGCAGTACTTC.

CDR3 in amino acids: CASSWGQGSYNEQFF. CDR3 bases: TGTGCCAGCAGCTGGGGACAGGGCTCCTACAATGAGCAGTTCTTC. V gene TRBV7-9 combines with J gene TRBJ2-1; 9 bases align to TRBD1. V dropped 4 bases and J dropped 0; count of bases not matched to a gene: 1. Germline lookup yields CDR1 SEHNR and CDR2 FQNEAQ (reference sequence). The CDR3 has 15 residues. Full variable domain (remainder filled in from reference TRBV7-9 and TRBJ2-1): DTGVSQNPRHKITKRGQNVTFRCDPISEHNRLYWYRQTLGQGPEFLTYFQNEAQLEKSRLLSDRFSAERPKGSFSTLEIQRTEQGDSAMYLCASSWGQGSYNEQFFGPGTRLTVL.

The V gene is TRBV6-5, the J gene TRBJ2-2, with 7 bases lining up with TRBD2. CDR1 and CDR2 from the germline V gene are MNHEY and SVGAGI. The CDR3 extends over 15 amino acids. V lost 2 bases to trimming and J lost 4 bases; unmatched junction nucleotides: 4. CDR3 residues: CASSYASGSTGELFF. The CDR3 bases are TGTGCCAGCAGTTACGCTAGCGGTTCCACCGGGGAGCTGTTTTTT.